The T cell receptor (beta chain) under discussion was sequenced for a study of CD8+ T cells in alopecia areata (dated by TCRdb to 2016 to 2018). For the study in its entirety: Treated patients were enrolled in an open-label pilot trial of oral tofacitinib, 5 to 10 mg twice daily, for moderate-to-severe alopecia areata. Human TCRbeta sequencing covered scalp tissue and sorted CD4+ and CD8+ peripheral blood T cells from patchy and totalis/universalis alopecia areata patients and healthy controls. For the treated patients, the SALT score, which quantifies what percentage of scalp surface area is affected, served as the measure of disease severity. Tofacitinib-treated patients had biopsies at baseline and at 4 and 24 weeks of treatment, with a later scalp biopsy in several patients. Scalp clonality was compared across normal scalp (n=4), patchy alopecia areata scalp (n=8), and alopecia totalis/universalis scalp (n=8). RNA came from the PAXgene miRNA kit for fixed scalp, the miRNeasy kit for PBMCs, and the RNeasy kit for mouse skin. Tofacitinib was administered for 6 to 18 months, and 6 months of follow-up off drug were then conducted to assess delayed response and recurrence. immunoSEQ multiplex PCR using 35 Vbeta forward primers and 13 Jbeta reverse primers was used to amplify TCRbeta CDR3 regions. To study T cell clonal expansion in alopecia areata, the researchers applied high-throughput TCRbeta sequencing to both the C3H/HeJ mouse model and human patients. On the study overall, not on this receptor specifically: Many expanded lesional clones were found to persist in scalp and blood during tofacitinib treatment, and relapse after treatment cessation may be partly explained by this persistence. Because the treated cohort was small and had just a single nonresponder, larger studies are needed to establish links between baseline CD8+ expansion and response. Resident alphabeta T cells in normal human skin are also sequenced, complicating scalp TCR repertoire analysis, unlike mouse skin dominated by gammadelta T cells. Shared TCR sequences between patients were less evident than in mice, which may be partly attributable to HLA diversity in the patient population. Scalp clonality and the number of expanded CD8+ clones among the top 100 scalp clones were significantly decreased by tofacitinib. Compared with normal scalp, lesional scalp, particularly in alopecia totalis/universalis, had higher clonality and more expanded CD8+ clones, which suggests antigenic drive.

The CDR3, cysteine through phenylalanine, is 12 amino acids long. CDR3 DNA only is kept here, 36 bases in frame from base 1. According to the germline V gene, CDR1 reads SGHDN and CDR2 reads FVKESK. Relative to germline, V is 1 base shorter and J is 4 bases shorter, with 5 bases between their ends. This clone was recorded a few times. The target of this receptor is not known. No base quality information exists; no much larger clone differs at one position. This specimen's treatment or condition label, per the study, means: oral pan-JAK inhibitor, 5-10 mg twice daily. Lesional scalp punch biopsies and peripheral blood were collected from alopecia areata patients. After PBMCs were isolated by density centrifugation and stained for CD3, CD4 and CD8, a FACSAria was used to sort CD4+ and CD8+ T cells. Receptor libraries were prepared by the immunoSEQ multiplex PCR assay. To provide template for TCR sequencing, every sample had RNA extracted and reverse transcribed into cDNA. First-strand cDNA was synthesized with SuperScript III using a 2:1 mix of oligo-dT and random hexamers. Amplification bias was assessed with a synthetic immune receptor repertoire, and residual bias was removed computationally. For the original study's pipeline: Raw reads were preprocessed to remove errors, and CDR3 was defined according to IMGT conventions as the region from the conserved cysteine to phenylalanine. Clonality was calculated as 1 minus Shannon entropy normalized by log2 of the number of productive unique TCRs. CD4 or CD8 identity of scalp clones was inferred by cross-referencing scalp TCRbeta sequences with sorted blood CD4 and CD8 repertoires. TCRdb limited this immuneACCESS table to in-frame rearrangements with V and J called. A share of clones is missing; checked studies link under half to unresolved V genes, and the rest is unexplained. The DNA gave D and trimming, while V, J and clone size come from that table. The sample table lists over 85,000 clones, about two thirds of them with a count of one. 17% of the sample lies in the top ten.

In this chain, TRBV14 is recombined with TRBJ2-7, with no reliable assignment of the D segment. The material was CD8+ T cells sorted from blood, obtained around week 44, from a patient treated with tofacitinib. This TCR was recovered from a human donor with alopecia areata. In nucleotide form, the sequence is TGTGCCAGCAGCCAAGCTCCTTACGAGCAGTACTTC. It translates as CASSQAPYEQYF.